One and the same sample provided the 6 T cell receptor beta chains below, sequenced in a study of OX40 agonist ivuxolimab in advanced cancers. Profiled with immunoSEQ multiplex PCR; TCRdb holds only in-frame clones, not every one. The data show 72,000 or so clones, 87% seen once. The starting material was CD4+ or CD8+ T cells sorted from blood, obtained in a trial of the OX40 agonist ivuxolimab. The receptors stem from an adult with an advanced solid tumor such as melanoma, head and neck, liver or kidney cancer.

CDR3: CASRRQYTNTEAFF. The CDR3 coding sequence is TGTGCCAGCAGGCGACAGTACACGAACACTGAAGCTTTCTTT. The chain couples TRBV6-5 to TRBJ1-1, with D perhaps matching TRBD1 (5 bases). Between the trimmed V and J ends, which lost 6 bases and 1 base, there was a span of 12 bases. The V gene's germline CDR1 is MNHEY and CDR2 SVGAGI. The CDR3 consists of 14 residues.

V is TRBV11-2 and J is TRBJ2-7; 8 bases line up with TRBD2. CDR3 size: 15 residues. The V and J ends lost 3 bases and 4 bases, in that order; junction bases with no gene match: 8. The germline V gene has CDR1 SGHAT and CDR2 FQNNGV. CDR3 amino acids: CASSFNPSGWYEQYF. CDR3 sequence (DNA): TGTGCCAGCAGCTTTAACCCTAGCGGGTGGTACGAGCAGTACTTC.

Notes on this clone: The sample contains more than one DNA sequence encoding this CDR3. This sequence joins TRBV6-5 and TRBJ1-4; TRBD1 is a possible D gene (6 bases). Germline values: CDR1 MNHEY, CDR2 SVGAGI. V was trimmed by 8 bases and J by 4 bases, leaving 8 bases between them. The CDR3 totals 12 residues. Written as DNA, the CDR3 is TGTGCCAGCTCCAGGGGTAATGAAAAACTGTTTTTT. Amino acids: CASSRGNEKLFF.

The rearrangement joins TRBV11-2 to TRBJ2-3; D may be TRBD1 or TRBD2 (5 bases each). CDR3 length: 14 residues. From germline, CDR1 is SGHAT and CDR2 FQNNGV. Trimming stripped 3 bases from V and 5 bases from J, with 12 bases between. The CDR3 protein is CASSFLGTLDTQYF. The CDR3 nucleotides read TGTGCCAGCAGCTTTCTGGGGACCTTAGATACGCAGTATTTT.

The chain links TRBV16 to TRBJ1-1; 7 nucleotides agree with TRBD1. Trimming cost V 4 bases and J 1 base; bases outside gene matches: 6. This CDR3 comprises 15 residues. From germline, CDR1 is KGHSY and CDR2 FQNENV. The CDR3 loop reads CASSPRQGSNTEAFF. The CDR3 nucleotides read TGTGCCAGCAGCCCTCGACAGGGATCGAACACTGAAGCTTTCTTT.

This chain links TRBV7-3 with TRBJ2-5, with TRBD2 as a possible D gene (6 bases). Germline V gene sequence: CDR1 SGHTA, CDR2 FQGTGA. The CDR3 runs to 13 residues. Trimming left V 0 bases short and J 4 bases short, with 6 bases between. The CDR3 DNA reads TGTGCCAGCAGCTTAACAGCGGGAGAGACCCAGTACTTC. Protein sequence: CASSLTAGETQYF. The variable domain in full, completed from reference TRBV7-3 and TRBJ2-5, reads GAGVSQTPSNKVTEKGKYVELRCDPISGHTALYWYRQSLGQGPEFLIYFQGTGAADDSGLPNDRFFAVRPEGSVSTLKIQRTERGDSAVYLCASSLTAGETQYFGPGTRLLVL.